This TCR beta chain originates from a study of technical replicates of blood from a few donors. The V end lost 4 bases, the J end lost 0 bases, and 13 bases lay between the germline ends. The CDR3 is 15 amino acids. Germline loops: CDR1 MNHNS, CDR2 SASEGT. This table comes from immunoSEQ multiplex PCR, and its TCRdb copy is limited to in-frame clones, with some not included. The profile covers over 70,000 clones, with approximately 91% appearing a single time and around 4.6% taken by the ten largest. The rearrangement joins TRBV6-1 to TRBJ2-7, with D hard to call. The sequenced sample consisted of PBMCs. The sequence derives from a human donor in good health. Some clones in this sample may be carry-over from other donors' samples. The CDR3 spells CASSGVAGSSYEQYF. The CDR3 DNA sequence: TGTGCCAGCAGTGGTGTTGCTGGCAGCTCCTACGAGCAGTACTTC.